This entry lists 27 T cell receptor beta chains sequenced from one sample in a study of monozygotic twins with inflammatory bowel disease. Reprocessing the 5' RACE reads, TCRdb reports a single entry for every CDR3 protein and omits DNA. The sample totals 200,000 to 250,000 distinct CDR3 sequences. The sequenced material came from blood. These receptors were collected from a human donor with ulcerative colitis or Crohn's disease, or a healthy co-twin of an affected twin (not recorded which).

V is TRBV27 and J is TRBJ2-1; the TRBD2 assignment by TCRdb is unverifiable without DNA. CDR1 MNHEY and CDR2 SMNVEV come from the germline V gene (reference sequence). The CDR3 extends over 18 amino acids. CDR3 protein: CASSPHGLAALPYNEQFF.

The rearrangement links TRBV6-1 to TRBJ2-1. Germline V gene data show CDR1 as MNHNS and CDR2 as SASEGT. The CDR3 loop spans 13 amino acids. The CDR3 sequence is CASSSGLTDEQFF.

Here the CDR3 reads CASIPGGGANVLTF. The V and J genes are TRBV2 and TRBJ2-6; TCRdb reports TRBD1, a call that lacks DNA to check it against. Per the germline V gene, CDR1 is SNHLY and CDR2 is FYNNEI. The CDR3 length is 14 residues.

V gene TRBV4-2 combines with J gene TRBJ2-1; the TCRdb D gene call, TRBD2, has no DNA to confirm it. Germline lookup yields CDR1 LGHNA and CDR2 YNFKEQ. The CDR3 consists of 16 residues. The CDR3 spells CASSQDERGGYNEQFF.

The chain carries TRBV7-2 and TRBJ2-3; the TRBD2 assignment by TCRdb is unverifiable without DNA. CDR1 and CDR2 (germline): SGHTA, FQGNSA. This CDR3 contains 16 residues. This CDR3 is CASSLEAGARVNTQYF.

This rearrangement joins TRBV30 to TRBJ1-5. Germline V gene sequence: CDR1 GTSNPN, CDR2 SVGIG (reference sequence). This CDR3 is 13 amino acids long. The CDR3 region is CAWSRDGDQPQHF.

The J gene is TRBJ2-2, the V gene TRBV20-1. CDR1 is DFQATT and CDR2 is SNEGSKA in the germline V gene (reference sequence). The CDR3 loop spans 13 amino acids. The CDR3 loop is CSAITGNTGELFF.

This chain connects TRBV7-9 to TRBJ2-7; TCRdb's D gene call, TRBD1, goes unchecked for lack of DNA. Germline values: CDR1 SEHNR, CDR2 FQNEAQ (reference sequence). This CDR3 comprises 11 residues. The CDR3 is CASDRGGEQYF.

The V and J genes are TRBV10-3 and TRBJ1-5; the D gene TCRdb calls, TRBD1, cannot be checked with no DNA. This CDR3 region has 13 residues. Germline CDR1 is ENHRY and CDR2 is SYGVKD. This CDR3 reads CAISVAGEQPQHF.

The rearrangement links TRBV9 to TRBJ2-2; lacking DNA, the TRBD1 call made by TCRdb goes unchecked. Looked up from germline, CDR1 is SGDLS and CDR2 is YYNGEE. The CDR3 contains 16 residues. CDR3 region: CASSVVPGMVAGELFF.

This sequence joins TRBV28 and TRBJ2-7; TCRdb designates TRBD2, a call that cannot be tested without DNA. The germline CDR1 and CDR2 sequences are MDHEN and SYDVKM. This CDR3 has 16 amino acids. The CDR3 spells CASSSPGTSGSYEQYF. The whole variable domain, remainder taken from reference TRBV28 and TRBJ2-7, is DVKVTQSSRYLVKRTGEKVFLECVQDMDHENMFWYRQDPGLGLRLIYFSYDVKMKEKGDIPEGYSVSREKKERFSLILESASTNQTSMYLCASSSPGTSGSYEQYFGPGTRLTVT.

The rearrangement uses TRBV19 and TRBJ2-2; the D call of TRBD1 rests on TCRdb alone, since no DNA is present to check it. The CDR3 loop spans 15 amino acids. Germline V gene data show CDR1 as LNHDA and CDR2 as SQIVND (reference sequence). The CDR3 sequence: CASTPVPRSTGELFF.

This chain uses TRBV6-2 or TRBV6-3 with TRBJ1-1. Per the germline V gene, CDR1 is MNHEY and CDR2 is SVGEGT. This CDR3 has 15 amino acids. CDR3 sequence: CASSRSGTAGIGAFF.

The chain is built from TRBV5-6 and TRBJ2-5; there is no DNA to check the TCRdb D call of TRBD1. The CDR3 has 15 amino acids. Germline loops: CDR1 SGHDT, CDR2 YYEEEE. This CDR3 is CASSLVQGWTETQYF. The entire variable domain, with the rest obtained from reference TRBV5-6 and TRBJ2-5, is as follows: DAGVTQSPTHLIKTRGQQVTLRCSPKSGHDTVSWYQQALGQGPQFIFQYYEEEERQRGNFPDRFSGHQFPNYSSELNVNALLLGDSALYLCASSLVQGWTETQYFGPGTRLLVL.

V gene TRBV12-3 or TRBV12-4 combines with J gene TRBJ2-3; TCRdb returns TRBD2, unconfirmable since there is no DNA. The CDR3 contains 17 residues. The CDR3 reads CASSSTGTSGRTDTQYF.

The chain links TRBV5-1 to TRBJ2-7; there is no DNA to check the TCRdb D call of TRBD2. Germline V gives CDR1 SGHRS, CDR2 YFSETQ. The CDR3 is 15 residues long. The CDR3 loop reads CASSPLAGAPYEQYF.

The chain recombines TRBV11-2 with TRBJ1-2; the D gene TCRdb calls, TRBD1, cannot be checked with no DNA. CDR1 and CDR2 (germline): SGHAT, FQNNGV. There are 15 residues in the CDR3. CDR3 region: CASSLATGGAYGYTF.

The genes are TRBV3-1 and TRBJ1-5. The CDR3 has 12 residues. CDR1 is LGHDT, CDR2 YNNKEL, per germline (reference sequence). The CDR3: CASSQAGQPQHF. Filled out from reference TRBV3-1 and TRBJ1-5, the complete variable domain reads DTAVSQTPKYLVTQMGNDKSIKCEQNLGHDTMYWYKQDSKKFLKIMFSYNNKELIINETVPNRFSPKSPDKAHLNLHINSLELGDSAVYFCASSQAGQPQHFGDGTRLSIL.

The chain combines TRBV7-8 with TRBJ1-1. Germline-derived CDR1 and CDR2 are SGHVS and FQNEAQ. The CDR3 loop spans 15 amino acids. The CDR3 reads CASSLNPGLETEAFF.

The chain joins TRBV16 to TRBJ1-5. Per the germline V gene, CDR1 is KGHSY and CDR2 is FQNENV. The CDR3 spans 14 residues. The CDR3 sequence is CASSRQSFNQPQHF.

The V call is TRBV13, the J call TRBJ2-6. The CDR3 is 15 residues long. The germline CDR1 and CDR2 sequences are PRHDT and FYEKMQ (reference sequence). The CDR3 sequence is CASSLQVTGANVLTF.

The chain recombines TRBV20-1 with TRBJ1-4. This CDR3 comprises 16 residues. Germline V lookup: CDR1 DFQATT, CDR2 SNEGSKA (reference sequence). CDR3: CSASMSAWVTNEKLFF.

V is TRBV9 and J is TRBJ2-1. Germline-derived CDR1 and CDR2 are SGDLS and YYNGEE. The CDR3 sequence is 11 residues long. The CDR3 spells CASSVLDEQFF.

The chain employs TRBV6-2 or TRBV6-3 and TRBJ1-1; as DNA is missing, the TRBD1 call by TCRdb cannot be tested. There are 13 residues in the CDR3. The germline V gene encodes CDR1 MNHEY and CDR2 SVGEGT. This CDR3 reads CASRTGAATEAFF.

This chain uses TRBV7-9 with TRBJ1-6; lacking DNA, the TRBD1 call made by TCRdb goes unchecked. The CDR3 has 15 amino acids. Germline V gene sequence: CDR1 SEHNR, CDR2 FQNEAQ (reference sequence). CDR3 sequence: CASSLGDRYNSPLHF.

The J gene is TRBJ1-2, the V gene TRBV27; TCRdb indicates TRBD1, and absent DNA this call remains unverified. CDR3 length equals 14 residues. Germline CDR1 and CDR2: MNHEY and SMNVEV (reference sequence). The chain's CDR3 is CASSLSGGSGGYTF.

The chain uses TRBV7-2 and TRBJ2-5; without DNA, the TCRdb call of TRBD2 cannot be checked. Per germline, CDR1 SGHTA and CDR2 FQGNSA. The CDR3 is made up of 16 amino acids. CDR3 region: CASSLAERGGRETQYF.